The source of this T cell receptor (beta chain) is a study of yellow fever vaccine responses in identical twins. The CDR3 has 14 residues. Germline loops: CDR1 SGHRS, CDR2 YFSETQ. J gave up 5 bases and V 4 bases, and 8 bases lay outside the gene matches. TCRdb re-called the RT-PCR reads with MiXCR, one entry per CDR3 protein. The table records some 2,000 distinct CDR3 sequences, roughly 85% of them present only once. The sequencing here drew on T cells from blood (PBMCs), unsorted or a sorted subset (not recorded which), taken before or after yellow fever vaccination (not recorded which). The TCR sequence derives from a woman aged 18-30 years who received the yellow fever vaccine. The chain combines TRBV5-1 with TRBJ1-1, with 7 bases fitting TRBD1. CDR3 amino acids: CASSPGQAGTEAFF. DNA of the CDR3: TGCGCCAGCAGCCCCGGACAGGCGGGGACTGAAGCTTTCTTT.